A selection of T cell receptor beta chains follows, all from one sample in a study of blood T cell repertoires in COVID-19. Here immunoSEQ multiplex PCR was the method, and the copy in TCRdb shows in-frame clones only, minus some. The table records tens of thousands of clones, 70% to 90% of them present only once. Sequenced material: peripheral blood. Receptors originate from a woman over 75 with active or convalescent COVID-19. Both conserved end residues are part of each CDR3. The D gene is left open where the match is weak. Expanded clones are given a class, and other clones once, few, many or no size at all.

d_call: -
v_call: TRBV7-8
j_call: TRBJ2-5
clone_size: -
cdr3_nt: TGTGCCAGCAGCTTAGTCGGGGAAGAGACCCAGTACTTC
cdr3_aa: CASSLVGEETQYF

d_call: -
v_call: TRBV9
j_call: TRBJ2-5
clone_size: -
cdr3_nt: TGTGCCAGCAGCGTAGGAGGACAAGAGACCCAGTACTTC
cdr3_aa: CASSVGGQETQYF

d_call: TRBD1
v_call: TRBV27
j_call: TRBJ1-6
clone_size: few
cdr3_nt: TGTGCCAGCAGAGGGCTTGACAGGGGGTCGGATTCACCCCTCCACTTT
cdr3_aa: CASRGLDRGSDSPLHF

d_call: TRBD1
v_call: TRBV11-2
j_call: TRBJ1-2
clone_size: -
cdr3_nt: TGTGCCAGCAGCATGGGACAGGGGAATGACTATGGCTACACCTTC
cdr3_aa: CASSMGQGNDYGYTF

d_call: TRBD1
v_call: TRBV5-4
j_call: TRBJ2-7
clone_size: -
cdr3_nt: TGTGCCAGCACACGAAACAGGGGGACAGGAACCTACGAGCAGTACTTC
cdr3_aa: CASTRNRGTGTYEQYF

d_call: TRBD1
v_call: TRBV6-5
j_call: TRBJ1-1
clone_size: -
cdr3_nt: TGTGCCAGCAGCAGTCCAGGGGGATACACTGAAGCTTTCTTT
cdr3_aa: CASSSPGGYTEAFF

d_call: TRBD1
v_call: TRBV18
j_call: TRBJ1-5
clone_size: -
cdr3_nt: TGTGCCAGCTCGCAAGGGACAGGGGGAGATCAGCCCCAGCATTTT
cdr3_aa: CASSQGTGGDQPQHF

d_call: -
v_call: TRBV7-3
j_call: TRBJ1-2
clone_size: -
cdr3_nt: TGTGCCAGCAGCTTAGTGCAGGATCGGGGCTACACCTTC
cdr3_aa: CASSLVQDRGYTF

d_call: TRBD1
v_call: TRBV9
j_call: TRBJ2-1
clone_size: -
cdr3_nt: TGTGCCAGCAGCGTTGGGACAGGGGCCCTTAGCTCCTACAATGAGCAGTTCTTC
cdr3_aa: CASSVGTGALSSYNEQFF

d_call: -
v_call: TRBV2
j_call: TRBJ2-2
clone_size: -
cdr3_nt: TGTGCCAGCAGGAAGGGATCAGGGACCGGGGAGCTGTTTTTT
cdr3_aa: CASRKGSGTGELFF

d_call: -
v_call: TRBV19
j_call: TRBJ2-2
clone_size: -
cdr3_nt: TGTGCCAGTAGTATAAGGCCGAGGGGACAATCCTTACCCGGGGAGCTGTTTTTT
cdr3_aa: CASSIRPRGQSLPGELFF

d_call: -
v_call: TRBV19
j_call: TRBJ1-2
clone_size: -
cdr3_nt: TGTGCCAGTAGTAGTGTGGACAGCTACTATGGCTACACCTTC
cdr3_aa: CASSSVDSYYGYTF

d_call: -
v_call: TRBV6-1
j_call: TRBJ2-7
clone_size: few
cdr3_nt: TGTGCCAGCAGTGAATACGGACACACCTACGAGCAGTACTTC
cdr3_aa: CASSEYGHTYEQYF

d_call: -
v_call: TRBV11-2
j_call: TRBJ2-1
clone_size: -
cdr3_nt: TGTGCCAGCAGCCAAAGCGGATCCTACAATGAGCAGTTCTTC
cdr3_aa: CASSQSGSYNEQFF

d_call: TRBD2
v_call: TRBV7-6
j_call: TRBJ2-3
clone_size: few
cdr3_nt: TGTGCCAGCAGCTTAACGGGACTAGCGGGCCCAGATACGCAGTATTTT
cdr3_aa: CASSLTGLAGPDTQYF

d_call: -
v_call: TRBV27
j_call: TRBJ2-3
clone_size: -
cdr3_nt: TGTGCCAGCAGTTCGGCGGCAGGGGTAGATACGCAGTATTTT
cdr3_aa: CASSSAAGVDTQYF

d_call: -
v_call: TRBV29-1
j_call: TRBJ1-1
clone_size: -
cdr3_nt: TGCAGCGTTTTTGACGGGTACGGCACTGAAGCTTTCTTT
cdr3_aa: CSVFDGYGTEAFF

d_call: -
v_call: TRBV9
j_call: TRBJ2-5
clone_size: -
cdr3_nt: TGTGCCAGCAACGCCGGGTACCAAGAGACCCAGTACTTC
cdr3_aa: CASNAGYQETQYF

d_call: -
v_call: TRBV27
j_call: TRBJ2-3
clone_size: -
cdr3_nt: TGTGCCAGCACTCGGGCAGATACGCAGTATTTT
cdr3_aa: CASTRADTQYF

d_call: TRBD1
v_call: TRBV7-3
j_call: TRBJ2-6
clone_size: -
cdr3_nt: TGTGCCAGCAGCTTAAAGGGGGCAGGGTCCCTTGTTTCGGGGGCCAACGTCCTGACTTTC
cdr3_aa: CASSLKGAGSLVSGANVLTF

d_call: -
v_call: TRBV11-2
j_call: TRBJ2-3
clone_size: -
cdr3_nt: TGTGCCAGCAGCTTAGTTAGGGGCGATGGCACAGATACGCAGTATTTT
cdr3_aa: CASSLVRGDGTDTQYF

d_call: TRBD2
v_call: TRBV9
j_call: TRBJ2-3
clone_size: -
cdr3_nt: TGTGCCACCGGGGCGGGGGGGACAAGCCGCACAGATACGCAGTATTTT
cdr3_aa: CATGAGGTSRTDTQYF

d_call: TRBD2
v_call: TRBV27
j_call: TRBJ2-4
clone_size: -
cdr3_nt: TGTGCCAGCAGTTTATCCACTAGCGGGGGGGGTAAAAACATTCAGTACTTC
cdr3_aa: CASSLSTSGGGKNIQYF

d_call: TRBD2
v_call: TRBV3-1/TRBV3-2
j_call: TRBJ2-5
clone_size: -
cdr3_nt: TGTGCCAGCAGCCAGCGGGGGGCTGAGACCCAGTACTTC
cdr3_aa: CASSQRGAETQYF

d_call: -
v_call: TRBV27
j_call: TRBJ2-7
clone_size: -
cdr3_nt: TGTGCCAGGACAGATAAAACCTACGAGCAGTACTTC
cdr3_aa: CARTDKTYEQYF

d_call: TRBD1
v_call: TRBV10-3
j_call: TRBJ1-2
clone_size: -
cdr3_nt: TGTGCCATCAGTGTTCTCCCAAACGCTGGGGACAGGAACTATGGCTACACCTTC
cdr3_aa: CAISVLPNAGDRNYGYTF

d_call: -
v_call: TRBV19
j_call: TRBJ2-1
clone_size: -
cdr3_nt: TGTGCCAGTAGTACCGGGATGACAAACAATGAGCAGTTCTTC
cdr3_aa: CASSTGMTNNEQFF

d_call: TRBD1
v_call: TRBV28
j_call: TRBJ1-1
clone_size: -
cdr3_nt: TGTGCCAGCAGTTTAAGGGGGCGGTTAACTAGGACTGAAGCTTTCTTT
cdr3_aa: CASSLRGRLTRTEAFF

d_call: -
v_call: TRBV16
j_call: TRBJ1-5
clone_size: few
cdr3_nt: TGTGCCAGCAGTCGGACGGGAGTGGTCAATCAGCCCCAGCATTTT
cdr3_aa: CASSRTGVVNQPQHF

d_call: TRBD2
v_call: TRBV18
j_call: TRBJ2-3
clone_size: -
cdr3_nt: TGTGCCAGCTCACCACCTGGGCTAGCGGGGAGAGATACGCAGTATTTT
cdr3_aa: CASSPPGLAGRDTQYF

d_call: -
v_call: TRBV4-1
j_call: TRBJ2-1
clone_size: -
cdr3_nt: TGCGCCAGCAGTCCGACAGGCTCCTCTTACAATGAGCAGTTCTTC
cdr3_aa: CASSPTGSSYNEQFF

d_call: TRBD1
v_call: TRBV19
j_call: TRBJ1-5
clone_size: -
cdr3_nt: TGTGCCAGTAGTATCGGGACAGGGGGCGGGCAGCCCCAGCATTTT
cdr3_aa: CASSIGTGGGQPQHF

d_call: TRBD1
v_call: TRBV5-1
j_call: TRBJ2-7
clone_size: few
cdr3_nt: TGCGCCAGCAGCTTACAGGGGGCGCGGGACGAGCAGTACTTC
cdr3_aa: CASSLQGARDEQYF

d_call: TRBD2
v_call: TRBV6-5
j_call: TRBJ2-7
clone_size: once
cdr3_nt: TGTGCCACCTCCCGGGGGGACGAGCAGTACTTC
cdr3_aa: CATSRGDEQYF

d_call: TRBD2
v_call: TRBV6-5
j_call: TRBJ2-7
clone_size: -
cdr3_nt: TGTGCCAGCAGAAGCCCCGGGACTAACGCCTACGAGCAGTACTTC
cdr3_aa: CASRSPGTNAYEQYF

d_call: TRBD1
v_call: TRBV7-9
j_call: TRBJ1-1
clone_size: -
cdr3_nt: TGTGCCAGCAGCTATACAGGGGGCACTGAAGCTTTCTTT
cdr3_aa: CASSYTGGTEAFF

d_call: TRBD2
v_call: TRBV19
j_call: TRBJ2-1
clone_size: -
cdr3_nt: TGTGCCAGTAGTAGACTAGCGGGGATATACAATGAGCAGTTCTTC
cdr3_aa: CASSRLAGIYNEQFF

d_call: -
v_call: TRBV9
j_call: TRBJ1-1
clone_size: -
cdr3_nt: TGTGCCAGCAGCGTTGACCCCCAGGGGAGAACTGAAGCTTTCTTT
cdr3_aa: CASSVDPQGRTEAFF

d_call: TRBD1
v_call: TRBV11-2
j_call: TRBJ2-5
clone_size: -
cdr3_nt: TGTGCCAGCAGCCCAAAGACAGGGGGGGAGACCCAGTACTTC
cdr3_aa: CASSPKTGGETQYF

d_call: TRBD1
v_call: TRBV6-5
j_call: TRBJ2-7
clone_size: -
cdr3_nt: TGTGCCAGCAGTTCACCGGGACAGGGTCTCTACGAGCAGTACTTC
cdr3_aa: CASSSPGQGLYEQYF

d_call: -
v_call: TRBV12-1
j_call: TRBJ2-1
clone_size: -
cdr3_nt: TGTGCCAGCAGCTTTGTCGGGTGCAGGGACAATGAGCAGTTCTTC
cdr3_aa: CASSFVGCRDNEQFF

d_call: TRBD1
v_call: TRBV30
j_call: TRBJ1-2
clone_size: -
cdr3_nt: TGTGCCTGGAGTGTCACAGGGGGCAACTATGGCTACACCTTC
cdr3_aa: CAWSVTGGNYGYTF

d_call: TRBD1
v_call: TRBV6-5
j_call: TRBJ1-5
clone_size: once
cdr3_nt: TGTGCCAGCAGTTACGGACAGGGGACACAGCCCCAGCATTTT
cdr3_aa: CASSYGQGTQPQHF

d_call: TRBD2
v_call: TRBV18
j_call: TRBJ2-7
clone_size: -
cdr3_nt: TGTGCCAGCTCACCATCGGCGGGGGCCTACGAGCAGTACTTC
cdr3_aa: CASSPSAGAYEQYF

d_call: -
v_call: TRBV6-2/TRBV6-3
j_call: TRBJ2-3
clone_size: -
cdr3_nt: TGTGCCAGCAGTTTAATACTGGGCGTAAGCACAGATACGCAGTATTTT
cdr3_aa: CASSLILGVSTDTQYF

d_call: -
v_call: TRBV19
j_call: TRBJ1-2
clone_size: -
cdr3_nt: TGTGCCAGTAGTATGAGGAACCAAAACTATGGCTACACCTTC
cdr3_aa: CASSMRNQNYGYTF

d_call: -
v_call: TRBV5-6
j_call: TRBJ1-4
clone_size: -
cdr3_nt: TGTGCCAGCAGCGGGGTTGCGGGGTCGGAAACTAATGAAAAACTGTTTTTT
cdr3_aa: CASSGVAGSETNEKLFF

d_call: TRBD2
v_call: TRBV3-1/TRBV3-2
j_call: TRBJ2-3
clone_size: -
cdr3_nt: TGTGCCAGCAGCCCACCTTGGTGGGCTAGCGGGGGGGCCTGGGATACGCAGTATTTT
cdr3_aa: CASSPPWWASGGAWDTQYF

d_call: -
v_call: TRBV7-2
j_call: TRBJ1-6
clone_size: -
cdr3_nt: TGTGCCAGCAGCTTAGGTCCTCTTCACTATTCACCCCTCCACTTT
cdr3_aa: CASSLGPLHYSPLHF

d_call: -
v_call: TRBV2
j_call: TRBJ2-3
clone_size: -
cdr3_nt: TGTGCCAGCAGGCGGCTTACCAGCACAGATACGCAGTATTTT
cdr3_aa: CASRRLTSTDTQYF

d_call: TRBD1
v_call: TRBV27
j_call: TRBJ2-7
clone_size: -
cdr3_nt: TGTGCCAGCAGTTTCGTGCAGGGGGCTAACGAGCAGTACTTC
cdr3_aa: CASSFVQGANEQYF

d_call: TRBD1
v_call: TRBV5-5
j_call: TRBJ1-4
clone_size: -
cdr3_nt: TGTGCCAGCAGCTTGTCATCTTTAGACAGGGGTGTCGAAAAACTGTTTTTT
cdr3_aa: CASSLSSLDRGVEKLFF